This T cell receptor beta chain is from a study of early T cells in non-severe SARS-CoV-2 infection. TCRdb used MiXCR to reprocess the 5' RACE reads, holding one entry per CDR3 protein. The data show roughly 30,000 distinct CDR3 sequences, around 5% seen once. This clonotype was counted ten times or more. Germline V lookup: CDR1 LNHDA, CDR2 SQIVND (reference sequence). The CDR3 runs to 14 residues. Trimming stripped 4 bases from V and 8 bases from J, with 17 bases between. The specimen sequenced was whole blood. This chain links TRBV19 with TRBJ1-2; D unresolved. This receptor was identified in an adult who was a healthcare worker with PCR-confirmed SARS-CoV-2 infection or an uninfected control (not recorded which). The CDR3 reads CASSNTATLGGYTF. The CDR3 region has the DNA TGTGCCAGTAGTAATACTGCCACCCTGGGGGGCTACACCTTC.